Shown below are 20 T cell receptor beta chains from a single sample sequenced in a study of T cell responses to AZD1222 COVID-19 vaccine. Clones were read by immunoSEQ multiplex PCR, and TCRdb kept only the in-frame ones, dropping some. The sample has 100,000 to 150,000 clones; 90% are singletons. The source was peripheral blood, collected on day 0 of MenACWY control vaccination. The receptors derive from an adult in good health.

This rearrangement joins TRBV28 to TRBJ2-7; D remains ambiguous. CDR1 and CDR2 from the germline V gene are MDHEN and SYDVKM. The ends were cut back, 6 bases at V and 7 bases at J, with 19 bases in the middle. The CDR3 has 14 amino acids. Here the CDR3 DNA reads TGTGCCAGCAGCCTGCCCCGAGGTGTCGGGGAGCAGTACTTC. This translates into CASSLPRGVGEQYF.

The chain uses TRBV12-3 or TRBV12-4 and TRBJ2-7, with 9 bases that match TRBD1. The CDR3 has 13 amino acids. With 5 bases clipped from V and 3 bases from J, the junction kept 2 bases outside the gene matches. The CDR3 sequence: CASSKGQGYEQYF. CDR3 bases: TGTGCCAGCAGTAAGGGACAGGGCTACGAGCAGTACTTC.

The rearrangement joins TRBV4-1 to TRBJ1-2; 8 bases line up with TRBD1. CDR3 length: 15 amino acids. With V trimmed by 1 base and J by 6 bases, 7 bases remained unmatched. The V gene's germline CDR1 is MGHRA and CDR2 YSYEKL. The CDR3, as DNA: TGCGCCAGCAGCCAAGCGGACAGGGTTAAGGATGGCTACACCTTC. Residues: CASSQADRVKDGYTF.

The chain links TRBV7-6 to TRBJ2-3; D not resolved. Trimming left V 1 base short and J 2 bases short, with 13 bases between. The CDR3 covers 16 residues. Germline assignment: CDR1 SGHVS and CDR2 FNYEAQ. CDR3 nucleotide sequence: TGTGCCAGCAGCTTAGGTCCATCTGGAAACACAGATACGCAGTATTTT. Translation gives CASSLGPSGNTDTQYF.

V usage is TRBV18 and J usage is TRBJ2-1, with D possibly called TRBD1 or TRBD2 (5 bases each). V shed 0 bases and J shed 4 bases, with 7 bases lying between them. This CDR3 contains 14 residues. Germline V gene sequence: CDR1 KGHSH, CDR2 LQKENI. The CDR3 region is CASSPPGVYNEQFF. CDR3 sequence (DNA): TGTGCCAGCTCACCACCGGGGGTATACAATGAGCAGTTCTTC.

This clone has a handful of counts. The V gene is TRBV27, the J gene TRBJ2-3; 8 nucleotides line up with TRBD2. The V gene end was trimmed by 2 bases and the J gene end by 5 bases; junction bases not matched to a gene: 6. The length of the CDR3 is 15 residues. CDR1 and CDR2 from the germline V gene are MNHEY and SMNVEV (reference sequence). In nucleotides, the CDR3 is TGTGCCAGCAGTTTAAGAGCGGGAGTTAAAGATACGCAGTATTTT. The encoded protein is CASSLRAGVKDTQYF.

The chain has TRBV7-9 and TRBJ2-6, with unresolved D. The V gene's germline CDR1 is SEHNR and CDR2 FQNEAQ (reference sequence). V was pared by 5 bases and J by 1 base, with 12 bases between. The CDR3 length is 16 residues. The CDR3, as DNA: TGTGCCAGCAGCCCCACCTGGAGATCTGGGGCCAACGTCCTGACTTTC. Translated: CASSPTWRSGANVLTF.

V usage is TRBV4-3 and J usage is TRBJ1-2, with D hard to call. V was cut by 1 base and J by 0 bases, with 6 bases left in between. Germline lookup yields CDR1 LGHNA and CDR2 YSLEER. The CDR3 extends over 14 amino acids. The CDR3 here is CASSQVAANYGYTF. CDR3 bases: TGCGCCAGCAGCCAAGTCGCCGCTAACTATGGCTACACCTTC.

V and J are TRBV19 and TRBJ1-2; 7 nucleotides line up with TRBD1. V lost 4 bases to trimming and J lost 2 bases; unmatched junction nucleotides: 13. Germline CDR1 LNHDA, CDR2 SQIVND (reference sequence). The CDR3 loop spans 17 amino acids. The CDR3 bases are TGTGCCAGTAGTACCGCCCCGGAAAGGGGGCGCAACTATGGCTACACCTTC. Translating gives CASSTAPERGRNYGYTF.

The V and J genes are TRBV3-1 (or the pseudogene TRBV3-2) and TRBJ2-1; no firm D call. V shed 1 base and J shed 9 bases, with 13 bases lying between them. This CDR3 region has 14 residues. Germline V gene sequence: CDR1 LGHDT, CDR2 YNNKEL (reference sequence). Here the CDR3 reads CASSQVLLGGEQFF. CDR3 DNA: TGTGCCAGCAGCCAAGTATTATTAGGCGGTGAGCAGTTCTTC.

This clone was recorded once. The genes are TRBV30 and TRBJ2-1; weak D call: TRBD1 (5 bases). The ends were cut back, 3 bases at V and 4 bases at J, with 16 bases in the middle. Germline V CDR1 and CDR2: GTSNPN, SVGIG (reference sequence). The CDR3 spans 15 residues. CDR3 nucleotide sequence: TGTGCCTGGAGGATGGGTTTACAGGTATACAATGAGCAGTTCTTC. Protein sequence: CAWRMGLQVYNEQFF.

This sequence joins TRBV21-1 and TRBJ1-6. TRBV21-1 represents a pseudogene. The CDR3 runs 17 residues. CDR3 residues: CASSKTLGLGHNSPLHF. CDR3 DNA: TGTGCCAGCAGCAAAACCCTGGGGTTGGGCCATAATTCACCCCTCCACTTT.

The chain carries TRBV6-5 and TRBJ2-7; a possible D gene is TRBD1 (7 bases). There are 15 residues in the CDR3. Trimming shortened V by 5 bases and J by 3 bases, and 17 bases separated the two germline ends. The germline gives CDR1 MNHEY, CDR2 SVGAGI. The DNA for the CDR3 is TGTGCCAGCAGTACCCGGGGCAGGGGGGTCTACGAGCAGTACTTC. It encodes CASSTRGRGVYEQYF.

The chain carries TRBV11-1 and TRBJ2-5, with 9 bases matching TRBD1. The CDR3 covers 15 residues. J lost 5 bases, V lost 5 bases, and 9 bases had no gene match. The germline V gene encodes CDR1 SGHAT and CDR2 FQDESV (reference sequence). The CDR3 spells CASSHPGQGPETQYF. DNA of the CDR3: TGTGCCAGCAGCCATCCGGGACAGGGCCCGGAGACCCAGTACTTC.

CDR3 nucleotide sequence: TGTGCCAGCAGCTTAAGGCTGGGCGCCGGGGAGCTGTTTTTT. Translated, it gives CASSLRLGAGELFF. The chain couples TRBV11-1 to TRBJ2-2; D call uncertain. The ends were cut back, 2 bases at V and 6 bases at J, with 10 bases in the middle. Per the germline V gene, CDR1 is SGHAT and CDR2 is FQDESV (reference sequence). CDR3 length: 14 amino acids.

This chain connects TRBV18 to TRBJ1-5, with D perhaps matching TRBD1 (6 bases). The germline V gene encodes CDR1 KGHSH and CDR2 LQKENI. V was cut by 1 base and J by 2 bases, with 12 bases left in between. The CDR3 has 16 residues. The CDR3 loop reads CASSPLGGGGNQPQHF. The CDR3 nucleotides read TGTGCCAGCTCACCACTTGGGGGCGGGGGCAATCAGCCCCAGCATTTT.

This clone showed up just once. The V and J genes are TRBV11-2 and TRBJ2-3, with D maybe TRBD1 (5 bases). CDR3 length: 17 amino acids. CDR1 is SGHAT and CDR2 is FQNNGV in the germline V gene. V gave up 3 bases and J gave up 6 bases, with 22 bases separating them. The CDR3 loop is CASSFPDNGGFWDTQYF. CDR3 nucleotides: TGTGCCAGCAGCTTCCCGGACAACGGTGGCTTCTGGGATACGCAGTATTTT.

The genes are TRBV5-4 and TRBJ2-7; 9 nucleotides line up with TRBD1. The V segment lost 0 bases and the J segment 7 bases; nucleotides outside the gene matches: 5. The CDR3 is made up of 14 amino acids. Germline V gene data show CDR1 as SGHNT and CDR2 as YYREEE (reference sequence). Written as DNA, the CDR3 is TGTGCCAGCAGCTTGGAACAGGGGGCGCATGAGCAGTACGTC. This translates into CASSLEQGAHEQYV.

The chain couples TRBV6-6 to TRBJ2-1, with 9 bases aligning to TRBD1. The CDR3 spans 15 residues. The germline gives CDR1 MNHNY, CDR2 SVGAGI (reference sequence). With 7 bases clipped from V and 1 base from J, the junction kept 5 bases outside the gene matches. This CDR3 reads CASKGQGWSYNEQFF. The DNA of the CDR3 is TGTGCCAGCAAGGGACAGGGTTGGTCCTACAATGAGCAGTTCTTC.

The chain employs TRBV6-6 and TRBJ1-1; D not certain. V was pared by 0 bases and J by 5 bases, with 13 bases between. The CDR3 is made up of 15 amino acids. The germline gives CDR1 MNHNY, CDR2 SVGAGI (reference sequence). Written as DNA, the CDR3 is TGTGCCAGCAGTTACTCGACGGGGAGTGGTACTGAAGCTTTCTTT. Translating gives CASSYSTGSGTEAFF.